This T cell receptor (beta chain) originates from a study of T cell clonality in common variable immunodeficiency. Findings and limits, study-wide: Repertoire-complication correlations in CVID were limited by patient heterogeneity. Compared with controls, CVID subjects had fewer shared TCRbeta clones. Reportedly, TCR beta sequences from common variable immunodeficiency showed fewer deletions and N-nucleotide insertions.

Libraries were prepared by immunoSEQ multiplex PCR; TCRdb keeps only in-frame clonotypes and omits some of them. The sample yields some 45,000 clones, without any singletons. Caucasian heritage predominated among both patients and controls. Per germline, CDR1 SGHRS and CDR2 YFSETQ. This CDR3 has 13 amino acids. With 6 bases removed from V and 1 base from J, the gap between germline ends came to 10 bases. This clone was detected ten times or more. Its antigen is still unknown. The read terminates 3 residues before the CDR3 end, so the remaining end is supplied by the germline J gene. The sequenced sample was peripheral blood mononuclear cells. The V call is TRBV5-1, the J call TRBJ1-1; D perhaps matches TRBD1 (5 bases). The sequence was obtained from a person aged 18-70 years in good health. The CDR3 DNA, read in part, is TGCGCCAGCACCGGGACTGGGAACACTGAA. Translating it yields CASTGTGNTE. The whole CDR3 sequence reads CASTGTGNTEAFF.